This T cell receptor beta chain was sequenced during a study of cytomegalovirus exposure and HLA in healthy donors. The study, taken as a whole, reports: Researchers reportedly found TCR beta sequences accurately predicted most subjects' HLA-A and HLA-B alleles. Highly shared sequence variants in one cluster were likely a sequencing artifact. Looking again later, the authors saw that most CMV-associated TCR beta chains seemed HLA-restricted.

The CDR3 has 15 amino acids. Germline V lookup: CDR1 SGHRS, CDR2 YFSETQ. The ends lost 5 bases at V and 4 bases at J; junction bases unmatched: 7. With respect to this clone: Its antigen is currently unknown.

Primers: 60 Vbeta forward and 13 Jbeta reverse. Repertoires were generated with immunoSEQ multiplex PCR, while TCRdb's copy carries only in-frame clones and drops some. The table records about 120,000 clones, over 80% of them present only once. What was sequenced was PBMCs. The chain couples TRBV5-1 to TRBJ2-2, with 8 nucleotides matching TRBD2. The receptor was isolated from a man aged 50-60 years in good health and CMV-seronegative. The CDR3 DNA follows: TGCGCCAGCAGGCCCAGCGGGAGAAGCACCGGGGAGCTGTTTTTT. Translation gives CASRPSGRSTGELFF. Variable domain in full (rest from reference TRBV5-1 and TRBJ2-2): KAGVTQTPRYLIKTRGQQVTLSCSPISGHRSVSWYQQTPGQGLQFLFEYFSETQRNKGNFPGRFSGRQFSNSRSEMNVSTLELGDSALYLCASRPSGRSTGELFFGEGSRLTVL.